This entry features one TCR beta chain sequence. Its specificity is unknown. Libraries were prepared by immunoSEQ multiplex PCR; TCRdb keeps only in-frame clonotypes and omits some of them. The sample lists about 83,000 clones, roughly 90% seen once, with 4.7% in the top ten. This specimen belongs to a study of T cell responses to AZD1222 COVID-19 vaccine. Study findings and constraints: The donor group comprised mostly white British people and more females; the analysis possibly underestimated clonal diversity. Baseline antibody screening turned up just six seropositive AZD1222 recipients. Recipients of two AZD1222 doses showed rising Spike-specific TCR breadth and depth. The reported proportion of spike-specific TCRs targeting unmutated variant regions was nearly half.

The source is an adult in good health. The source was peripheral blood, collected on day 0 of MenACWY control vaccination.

CDR3 sequence reads: CASSKRGPLWGYEQYF. In nucleotides, the CDR3 is TGTGCCAGCAGCAAACGAGGGCCCCTTTGGGGCTACGAGCAGTACTTC. The rearrangement links TRBV21-1 to TRBJ2-7; the table's D call of TRBD2 was not tested on the DNA. TRBV21-1 represents a pseudogene. This CDR3 is built from 16 residues.